Following are 20 T cell receptor beta chains from one sample sequenced in a study of blood T cell repertoires in COVID-19. Some clones are missing from TCRdb's copy, which holds only in-frame ones; the method was immunoSEQ multiplex PCR. The data show 250,000 to 300,000 clones, with 81% seen just once and 2.5% to 3% held by the top ten. The sequencing input was peripheral blood. Receptors were obtained from a woman aged 60-70 years with active or convalescent COVID-19.

The V call is TRBV3-1 (or the pseudogene TRBV3-2), the J call TRBJ1-5; 8 nucleotides align to TRBD1. V lost 4 bases, J lost 2 bases, and 4 bases stayed unmatched. The CDR3 consists of 15 residues. The germline gives CDR1 LGHDT, CDR2 YNNKEL (reference sequence). The CDR3 DNA reads TGTGCCAGCAGCCGCCAGACAGGGGGCAATCAGCCCCAGCATTTT. Translating gives CASSRQTGGNQPQHF.

The chain employs TRBV11-2 and TRBJ2-3; unclear D gene. The length of the CDR3 is 16 residues. Trimming cost V 6 bases and J 4 bases, with 20 bases left between them. In germline, CDR1 is SGHAT, CDR2 FQNNGV. CDR3 region: CASSVVIPQLSDTQYF. In DNA, the CDR3 is TGTGCCAGCAGTGTGGTAATCCCCCAGTTATCAGATACGCAGTATTTT.

J is TRBJ2-2 and V is TRBV21-1; TRBD2, the table's D call, lacks a check against the DNA. TRBV21-1 is described as a pseudogene. This CDR3 is built from 18 residues. DNA for the CDR3: TGTGCCAGCAGCACAAGGAGGGCGCGCAACCCGAACACCGGGGAGCTGTTTTTT. It encodes CASSTRRARNPNTGELFF.

This sequence joins TRBV3-1 (or the pseudogene TRBV3-2) and TRBJ2-3; D unresolved. Germline lookup yields CDR1 LGHDT and CDR2 YNNKEL (reference sequence). The V end lost 1 base, the J end lost 0 bases, and 8 bases lay between the germline ends. This CDR3 is built from 15 residues. The CDR3 reads CASSQVGASTDTQYF. As DNA, the CDR3 is TGTGCCAGCAGCCAAGTCGGAGCTAGCACAGATACGCAGTATTTT.

This rearrangement joins TRBV12-3 or TRBV12-4 to TRBJ2-5; D not certain. With 2 bases removed from V and 2 bases from J, the gap between germline ends came to 6 bases. The CDR3 extends over 13 amino acids. The CDR3 coding sequence is TGTGCCAGCAGTTTACCGAGTCAAGAGACCCAGTACTTC. Protein sequence: CASSLPSQETQYF.

The V and J genes are TRBV19 and TRBJ2-7; 8 bases match TRBD1. Germline V CDR1 and CDR2: LNHDA, SQIVND (reference sequence). V lost 3 bases and J lost 3; bases outside the gene matches: 4. The CDR3 has 14 residues. CDR3 sequence reads: CASSIGQGVYEQYF. The CDR3 region has the DNA TGTGCCAGTAGTATTGGACAGGGTGTCTACGAGCAGTACTTC.

V is TRBV4-2 and J is TRBJ2-1, with 12 bases aligning to TRBD2. The V and J ends lost 1 base and 9 bases, in that order; junction bases with no gene match: 4. The germline gives CDR1 LGHNA, CDR2 YNFKEQ. The CDR3 runs to 15 residues. CDR3 nucleotides: TGTGCCAGCAGCCAAGCTAGCGGGGGGGCGGGTGAGCAGTTCTTC. As protein: CASSQASGGAGEQFF.

The chain employs TRBV9 and TRBJ2-7, with D tentatively TRBD2 (5 bases). The CDR3 has 14 residues. From germline, CDR1 is SGDLS and CDR2 YYNGEE. The V end lost 2 bases, the J end lost 3 bases, and 12 bases lay between the germline ends. The DNA for the CDR3 is TGTGCCAGCAGCGTCCCCGGGGTAAACTACGAGCAGTACTTC. Amino acid sequence: CASSVPGVNYEQYF.

The chain couples TRBV27 to TRBJ1-1; TRBD1 matches at 10 bases. Germline V gene lookup returns CDR1 MNHEY and CDR2 SMNVEV (reference sequence). CDR3 length: 14 residues. Trimming cost V 8 bases and J 4 bases; bases outside gene matches: 7. CDR3 DNA: TGTGCCAGCGCAGATGGGACAGGGGCCACTGAAGCTTTCTTT. Translating gives CASADGTGATEAFF.

The chain employs TRBV3-1 (or the pseudogene TRBV3-2) and TRBJ2-1, with a weak D call TRBD1 (6 bases). From germline, CDR1 is LGHDT and CDR2 YNNKEL (reference sequence). V lost 4 bases and J lost 9, with 13 bases in between. CDR3 length: 13 amino acids. CDR3 loop: CASSLPGDGEQFF. In nucleotides, the CDR3 is TGTGCCAGCAGCCTTCCAGGGGATGGTGAGCAGTTCTTC.

This chain's CDR3 is CASSLIFETRPQTQYF. CDR3 DNA: TGTGCCAGCAGCTTAATATTCGAGACTAGACCGCAGACCCAGTACTTC. The J gene is TRBJ2-5, the V gene TRBV7-2, with a tentative D call TRBD2 (6 bases). V lost 2 bases to trimming and J lost 6 bases, with 19 bases between them. Germline V gene sequence: CDR1 SGHTA, CDR2 FQGNSA. The CDR3 is made up of 16 amino acids. Full variable domain (missing parts from reference TRBV7-2 and TRBJ2-5): GAGVSQSPSNKVTEKGKDVELRCDPISGHTALYWYRQSLGQGLEFLIYFQGNSAPDKSGLPSDRFSAERTGGSVSTLTIQRTQQEDSAVYLCASSLIFETRPQTQYFGPGTRLLVL.

CDR3 amino acids: CASSPRLAGLNTGELFF. The DNA for the CDR3 is TGTGCCAGCAGCCCCAGACTAGCGGGGTTGAACACCGGGGAGCTGTTTTTT. The gene calls are TRBV7-9 and TRBJ2-2; 11 bases align to TRBD2. Per germline, CDR1 SEHNR and CDR2 FQNEAQ (reference sequence). The junction had 6 bases not matched to a gene; V was cut back by 5 bases and J by 1 base. The CDR3 is 17 residues long.

The chain joins TRBV19 to TRBJ2-2, with no clear D. The CDR3 is made up of 16 amino acids. The germline V gene encodes CDR1 LNHDA and CDR2 SQIVND (reference sequence). Trimming removed 10 bases from V and 0 bases from J, with 18 bases in between. Here the CDR3 DNA reads TGTGCCAATATAAGGTCAGAGACTGCGAACACCGGGGAGCTGTTTTTT. It yields the protein CANIRSETANTGELFF.

The chain recombines TRBV27 with TRBJ2-1; D perhaps matches TRBD1 (5 bases). The CDR3 contains 12 residues. V was pared by 5 bases and J by 14 bases, with 16 bases between. Germline V CDR1 and CDR2: MNHEY, SMNVEV (reference sequence). CDR3 DNA sequence: TGTGCCAGCAGTCCCCCAGGGTTCTTGGAGTTCTTC. Translating gives CASSPPGFLEFF.

The V call is TRBV9, the J call TRBJ2-2; perhaps TRBD1 as D (5 bases). V dropped 0 bases and J dropped 4 bases, with 10 bases sitting between them. CDR3 length: 15 residues. Germline V gene lookup returns CDR1 SGDLS and CDR2 YYNGEE. The CDR3 spells CASSVELRGTGELFF. The CDR3 nucleotides read TGTGCCAGCAGCGTAGAGCTAAGGGGCACCGGGGAGCTGTTTTTT. Using reference TRBV9 and TRBJ2-2 for the parts outside the CDR3, the full variable domain is DSGVTQTPKHLITATGQRVTLRCSPRSGDLSVYWYQQSLDQGLQFLIQYYNGEERAKGNILERFSAQQFPDLHSELNLSSLELGDSALYFCASSVELRGTGELFFGEGSRLTVL.

The J gene is TRBJ2-1, the V gene TRBV6-2 or TRBV6-3; D not resolved. This CDR3 is 11 amino acids long. V was trimmed by 6 bases and J by 9 bases, leaving 9 bases between them. CDR1 and CDR2 from the germline V gene are MNHEY and SVGEGT. CDR3 coding DNA: TGTGCCAGCAGCCGCAACGGTGAGCAGTTCTTC. Translating it yields CASSRNGEQFF.

This clone has a handful of counts. V and J are TRBV19 and TRBJ2-3; 10 bases are a match to TRBD2. The CDR3 is 15 residues long. From germline, CDR1 is LNHDA and CDR2 SQIVND (reference sequence). V lost 4 bases to trimming and J lost 2 bases; unmatched junction nucleotides: 3. CDR3 loop: CASSRLAGFTDTQYF. The CDR3 DNA follows: TGTGCCAGTAGTAGACTAGCGGGCTTCACAGATACGCAGTATTTT. Full variable domain (remainder filled in from reference TRBV19 and TRBJ2-3): DGGITQSPKYLFRKEGQNVTLSCEQNLNHDAMYWYRQDPGQGLRLIYYSQIVNDFQKGDIAEGYSVSREKKESFPLTVTSAQKNPTAFYLCASSRLAGFTDTQYFGPGTRLTVL.

The gene calls are TRBV18 and TRBJ1-4; D is perhaps TRBD1 (5 bases). Germline assignment: CDR1 KGHSH and CDR2 LQKENI. This CDR3 is built from 15 residues. The germline V and J ends were trimmed by 2 bases and 8 bases, with 15 bases remaining between them. DNA of the CDR3: TGTGCCAGCTCACCAGTGGGGGGTAGAGGAGAAAAACTGTTTTTT. This encodes CASSPVGGRGEKLFF.

The chain carries TRBV27 and TRBJ1-2; TRBD1 is a possible D gene (6 bases). Germline CDR1 MNHEY, CDR2 SMNVEV (reference sequence). V gave up 6 bases and J gave up 3 bases, with 11 bases separating them. The CDR3 contains 13 residues. The CDR3 loop is CASSPAGDYGYTF. The CDR3 bases are TGTGCCAGCAGCCCCGCAGGGGACTATGGCTACACCTTC.

V is TRBV7-2 and J is TRBJ1-6; the match to TRBD1 covers 7 bases. The V gene's germline CDR1 is SGHTA and CDR2 FQGNSA. The V gene end was trimmed by 5 bases and the J gene end by 7 bases; junction bases not matched to a gene: 5. The CDR3 loop spans 14 amino acids. The CDR3 here is CASSIGTVNSPLHF. The DNA of the CDR3 is TGTGCCAGCAGCATAGGGACAGTCAATTCACCCCTCCACTTT.